This T cell receptor (beta chain) originates from a study of T cells in Graves' hyperthyroidism and ophthalmopathy. Turning to the study itself: Peripheral blood was taken when the disease was first diagnosed, before any treatment began.

RNA transcripts were the template for amplifying TCR beta CDR3 regions. During a first-round RT-PCR of the TCR CDR3, the HTBI primer set was used. MiXCR, applied by TCRdb to the multiplex PCR reads, yields one record per CDR3 protein. The data contain about 760,000 distinct CDR3 sequences, roughly a third of them singletons. When ophthalmopathy did not progress within 18 months, Graves' hyperthyroidism was considered stable. Among the patients, aged 18 to 65, hyperthyroidism was newly diagnosed and had lasted under 2 months. Used for diagnoses were clinical symptoms, serum thyroxine and TRAb, thyroid ultrasound and orbital computed tomography. The TCR comes from a woman in her forties with Graves' hyperthyroidism. Material for sequencing was blood.

The CDR3 coding sequence is TGTGCCAGCAGCTTGGATTGGGGGCGGGTGAGAGATACGCAGTATTTT. Its protein product is CASSLDWGRVRDTQYF. V gene TRBV5-5 combines with J gene TRBJ2-3, with a weak D call TRBD1 (6 bases). Trimming cost V 0 bases and J 5 bases, with 16 bases left between them. This CDR3 comprises 16 residues. Germline CDR1 and CDR2: SGHKS and YYEKEE (reference sequence).